The rows below give T cell receptor beta chains drawn from one sample of a study of shared clonotypes between healthy human individuals. Clones were sequenced by immunoSEQ multiplex PCR, and TCRdb holds only the in-frame ones, with some missing. The data hold roughly 500,000 clones, with about 96% observed a single time. The sequenced sample was naive CD4+ T cells sorted from blood. The origin of the receptors is a woman younger than 45 in good health. Both conserved end residues are part of each CDR3. A D gene is named only where the DNA matches it firmly. Not all rows give a size; the values are once, few, many and, for expanded clones, a class.

v_call: TRBV4-2
clone_size: once
j_call: TRBJ1-1
d_call: -
cdr3_nt: TGTGCCAGCAGCCAAGAAAGGGCAGCCATGGCCGAAGCTTTCTTT
cdr3_aa: CASSQERAAMAEAFF

v_call: TRBV18
clone_size: -
j_call: TRBJ1-5
d_call: -
cdr3_nt: TGTGCCAGCTCACCGACCTTCGGCAATCAGCCCCAGCATTTT
cdr3_aa: CASSPTFGNQPQHF

v_call: TRBV6-5
clone_size: -
j_call: TRBJ2-7
d_call: TRBD2
cdr3_nt: TGTGCCAGCAGTTCTGCGGGGGGGGACTACGAGCAGTACTTC
cdr3_aa: CASSSAGGDYEQYF

v_call: TRBV6-5
clone_size: -
j_call: TRBJ2-5
d_call: TRBD1
cdr3_nt: TGTGCCAGCAGCCGGGACAGGGTGGCCCAGTACTTC
cdr3_aa: CASSRDRVAQYF

v_call: TRBV28
clone_size: once
j_call: TRBJ2-1
d_call: -
cdr3_nt: TGTGCCAGCAGTTTAGGGGCGCACAATGAGCAGTTCTTC
cdr3_aa: CASSLGAHNEQFF

v_call: TRBV18
clone_size: -
j_call: TRBJ2-7
d_call: TRBD1
cdr3_nt: TGTGCCAGCTCACCACCCGGACAGGGTTCCGGCGAGCAGTACTTC
cdr3_aa: CASSPPGQGSGEQYF

v_call: TRBV20-1
clone_size: once
j_call: TRBJ1-1
d_call: -
cdr3_nt: TGCAGTGCTAGACCGAACACTGAAGCTTTCTTT
cdr3_aa: CSARPNTEAFF

v_call: TRBV6-1
clone_size: -
j_call: TRBJ2-3
d_call: TRBD1
cdr3_nt: TGTGCCAGCAGGGAACAGGGGGCCACAGATACGCAGTATTTT
cdr3_aa: CASREQGATDTQYF

v_call: TRBV6-4
clone_size: -
j_call: TRBJ2-3
d_call: -
cdr3_nt: TGTGCCAGCAAGGGCTCAGCCACGGGAGATACGCAGTATTTT
cdr3_aa: CASKGSATGDTQYF

v_call: TRBV19
clone_size: -
j_call: TRBJ2-1
d_call: -
cdr3_nt: TGTGCCAGTAGTGGACCAACCGGGAATGAGCAGTTCTTC
cdr3_aa: CASSGPTGNEQFF

v_call: TRBV28
clone_size: -
j_call: TRBJ2-7
d_call: -
cdr3_nt: TGTGCCAGTTCCAGGGGACCCTCCTACGAGCAGTACTTC
cdr3_aa: CASSRGPSYEQYF

v_call: TRBV5-4
clone_size: -
j_call: TRBJ1-5
d_call: -
cdr3_nt: TGTGCCAGCAGCTTGGGGTACGGCCAGCCCCAGCATTTT
cdr3_aa: CASSLGYGQPQHF

v_call: TRBV2
clone_size: -
j_call: TRBJ2-7
d_call: TRBD2
cdr3_nt: TGTGCCAGCATCCCGGGACTAGTGAAGTGGGAGCAGTACTTC
cdr3_aa: CASIPGLVKWEQYF

v_call: TRBV4-1
clone_size: -
j_call: TRBJ2-7
d_call: TRBD1
cdr3_nt: TGCGCCAGCAGCCAAGAATCCGGGACAGCCCCCTTAGGCGAGCAGTACTTC
cdr3_aa: CASSQESGTAPLGEQYF

v_call: TRBV9
clone_size: -
j_call: TRBJ2-7
d_call: -
cdr3_nt: TGTGCCAGCAGCCCATCCCGGGGCAGGGCCTCCGAGCAGTACTTC
cdr3_aa: CASSPSRGRASEQYF

v_call: TRBV2
clone_size: -
j_call: TRBJ1-1
d_call: -
cdr3_nt: TGTGCCAGCAGTGAACTACCCCCGGGCCGGAGAAACACTGAAGCTTTCTTT
cdr3_aa: CASSELPPGRRNTEAFF

v_call: TRBV7-9
clone_size: -
j_call: TRBJ2-2
d_call: TRBD2
cdr3_nt: TGTGCCAGCAGCTTAGGAATTAGAACAAAGCGGGAGTGGACCGGGGAGCTGTTTTTT
cdr3_aa: CASSLGIRTKREWTGELFF

v_call: TRBV5-1
clone_size: -
j_call: TRBJ2-3
d_call: -
cdr3_nt: TGCGCCAGCAGTGGGGGTACTAGCACAGATACGCAGTATTTT
cdr3_aa: CASSGGTSTDTQYF

v_call: TRBV5-4
clone_size: -
j_call: TRBJ1-3
d_call: -
cdr3_nt: TGTGCCAGCAGCTTGGAGGGATTCTCTGGAAACACCATATATTTT
cdr3_aa: CASSLEGFSGNTIYF

v_call: TRBV7-9
clone_size: -
j_call: TRBJ1-2
d_call: -
cdr3_nt: TGTGCCAGCAGCTCCAGGACAGAGGGCTACACCTTC
cdr3_aa: CASSSRTEGYTF

v_call: TRBV6-1
clone_size: -
j_call: TRBJ2-7
d_call: TRBD2
cdr3_nt: TGTGCCAGCAGTGAAGAGGGGACTAGCGGGACCTTCGAGCAGTACTTC
cdr3_aa: CASSEEGTSGTFEQYF

v_call: TRBV5-4
clone_size: -
j_call: TRBJ2-7
d_call: TRBD1
cdr3_nt: TGTGCCAGCAGCCCGAAACGACCGGGACAGGGGTCCGTCGAGCAGTACTTC
cdr3_aa: CASSPKRPGQGSVEQYF

v_call: TRBV7-3
clone_size: -
j_call: TRBJ2-2
d_call: TRBD1
cdr3_nt: TGTGCCAGCAGCCCGACAGGGGCGAACACCGGGGAGCTGTTTTTT
cdr3_aa: CASSPTGANTGELFF

v_call: TRBV28
clone_size: -
j_call: TRBJ2-2
d_call: TRBD2
cdr3_nt: TGTGCCAGCAGCCCCCCCGTTTATCGGACTAGGGACACCGGGGAGCTGTTTTTT
cdr3_aa: CASSPPVYRTRDTGELFF

v_call: TRBV4-1
clone_size: once
j_call: TRBJ2-2
d_call: -
cdr3_nt: TGCGCCAGCAGCCAAGGCCCTGCGGGACTGTCTCTTGGGGAGCTGTTTTTT
cdr3_aa: CASSQGPAGLSLGELFF

v_call: TRBV18
clone_size: -
j_call: TRBJ2-1
d_call: -
cdr3_nt: TGTGCCAGCTCACCCCCAGGACAGACCTACAATGAGCAGTTCTTC
cdr3_aa: CASSPPGQTYNEQFF